The 26 T cell receptor beta chains given below trace back to one sample, sequenced in a study of blood T cell repertoires in COVID-19. Assay used: immunoSEQ multiplex PCR; TCRdb lists only in-frame clones, some missing. This sample has some 100,000 clones; about 90% occur once, and the top ten carry around 2.1%. The material sequenced was peripheral blood. Source of these receptors: a man in his fifties or sixties with COVID-19, enrolled during active disease.

This clone showed up just once. The chain joins TRBV5-6 to TRBJ2-6; D not certain. Germline V gene data show CDR1 as SGHDT and CDR2 as YYEEEE. The germline V and J ends were trimmed by 2 bases and 2 bases, with 2 bases remaining between them. The length of the CDR3 is 13 residues. The CDR3 region has the DNA TGTGCCAGCAGCTTTACTGGGGCCAACGTCCTGACTTTC. Translating it yields CASSFTGANVLTF. The variable domain in full, completed from reference TRBV5-6 and TRBJ2-6, reads DAGVTQSPTHLIKTRGQQVTLRCSPKSGHDTVSWYQQALGQGPQFIFQYYEEEERQRGNFPDRFSGHQFPNYSSELNVNALLLGDSALYLCASSFTGANVLTFGAGSRLTVL.

The V and J genes are TRBV3-1 (or the pseudogene TRBV3-2) and TRBJ2-3; D ambiguous. This CDR3 is built from 18 residues. The V end was cut by 1 base, the J end by 8 bases, with 25 bases between. The germline V gene has CDR1 LGHDT and CDR2 YNNKEL (reference sequence). The CDR3 DNA follows: TGTGCCAGCAGCCAAGTTTTCCCCGGTTCCTCTTATATCGCTACGCAGTATTTT. Residues: CASSQVFPGSSYIATQYF.

This clone was counted only a few times. The CDR3 DNA is TGTGCCAGCAGCGTAGGCACCCGGGGAAATTCACCCCTCCACTTT. This codes for CASSVGTRGNSPLHF. This chain links TRBV9 with TRBJ1-6; D remains unclear. This CDR3 region has 15 residues. CDR1 is SGDLS and CDR2 is YYNGEE in the germline V gene. V shed 0 bases and J shed 7 bases, with 11 bases lying between them.

The rearrangement links TRBV3-1 (or the pseudogene TRBV3-2) to TRBJ1-2; 10 nucleotides line up with TRBD1. Germline assignment: CDR1 LGHDT and CDR2 YNNKEL (reference sequence). This CDR3 is 15 amino acids long. The V segment lost 3 bases and the J segment 3 bases; nucleotides outside the gene matches: 4. CDR3 loop: CASSQFGTGDYGYTF. DNA of the CDR3: TGTGCCAGCAGCCAGTTCGGGACAGGGGACTATGGCTACACCTTC.

The CDR3 sequence is CASSSTGGGLNEKLFF. CDR3 DNA: TGTGCCAGCAGTTCGACAGGGGGCGGGCTTAATGAAAAACTGTTTTTT. This rearrangement joins TRBV6-5 to TRBJ1-4, with TRBD1 identical over 10 bases. The CDR3 runs 16 residues. Per the germline V gene, CDR1 is MNHEY and CDR2 is SVGAGI. Trimming took 4 bases from V and 4 from J; bases not matched to a gene: 6.

The V and J genes are TRBV5-1 and TRBJ2-1; maybe TRBD1 (5 bases). The CDR3 spans 16 residues. V was clipped by 2 bases and J by 2 bases, with 14 bases between them. Germline CDR1 reads SGHRS; CDR2 reads YFSETQ. This CDR3 is CASSLGVGRTYNEQFF. The CDR3 nucleotides are TGCGCCAGCAGCTTAGGTGTGGGGCGGACCTACAATGAGCAGTTCTTC.

This clone came up once. The chain carries TRBV4-2 and TRBJ1-2; possible D gene TRBD1, 6 bases. Germline values: CDR1 LGHNA, CDR2 YNFKEQ. Deletions cut 1 base from V and 4 bases from J, with 13 bases between. This CDR3 region has 15 residues. The CDR3 nucleotides are TGTGCCAGCAGCCAAGTTGAGGGGGACGTCTATGGCTACACCTTC. Translation gives CASSQVEGDVYGYTF.

The chain has TRBV3-1 (or the pseudogene TRBV3-2) and TRBJ2-5; 8 positions match TRBD2. CDR3 length: 14 residues. Germline CDR1 and CDR2: LGHDT and YNNKEL (reference sequence). J lost 5 bases, V lost 3 bases, and 5 bases had no gene match. In nucleotides, the CDR3 is TGTGCCAGCAGCCAGGGACTAGATCTGGAGACCCAGTACTTC. Translated: CASSQGLDLETQYF.

This clone was recorded once. The DNA of the CDR3 is TGCGCCAGCAGCTTAGGAGTCCCCAGCTCCTACAATGAGCAGTTCTTC. Translation: CASSLGVPSSYNEQFF. The rearrangement links TRBV5-1 to TRBJ2-1, with D uncertain. CDR3 length: 16 residues. Germline V gene lookup returns CDR1 SGHRS and CDR2 YFSETQ. Trimming removed 2 bases from V and 0 bases from J, with 12 bases in between.

The rearrangement uses TRBV7-3 and TRBJ2-1, with 8 bases aligning to TRBD2. This CDR3 comprises 14 residues. Germline loops: CDR1 SGHTA, CDR2 FQGTGA. The J segment lost 7 bases and the V segment lost 2 bases, leaving 4 bases of the junction unmatched. The CDR3 nucleotides are TGTGCCAGCAGCTTAGCGGGGGGTCGGAATGAGCAGTTCTTC. It is translated as CASSLAGGRNEQFF.

The rearrangement joins TRBV11-2 to TRBJ1-2; D uncertain. The CDR3 extends over 13 amino acids. Germline V gene lookup returns CDR1 SGHAT and CDR2 FQNNGV. V was trimmed by 3 bases and J by 3 bases, leaving 8 bases between them. CDR3 sequence (DNA): TGTGCCAGCAGCTTTACTTCGGACTATGGCTACACCTTC. Its protein is CASSFTSDYGYTF.

This chain links TRBV7-6 with TRBJ2-2; possible D gene TRBD1, 5 bases. Germline V CDR1 and CDR2: SGHVS, FNYEAQ. CDR3 length equals 18 residues. Trimming pared 0 bases from V and 4 bases from J, leaving 18 bases between. In DNA, the CDR3 is TGTGCCAGCAGCTTAGCGTTGGTAGGGGTTCAGGGCACCGGGGAGCTGTTTTTT. Its translation is CASSLALVGVQGTGELFF.

CDR3 loop: CASSRDRSGAYEQFF. The DNA of the CDR3 is TGCGCCAGCAGCCGGGACAGGTCTGGCGCATATGAGCAGTTCTTC. The V gene is TRBV5-1, the J gene TRBJ2-1; 8 nucleotides align to TRBD1. Germline assignment: CDR1 SGHRS and CDR2 YFSETQ. The CDR3 runs 15 residues. J lost 8 bases, V lost 4 bases, and 11 bases had no gene match.

The chain joins TRBV7-9 to TRBJ1-1; D is uncertain. Per germline, CDR1 SEHNR and CDR2 FQNEAQ (reference sequence). V was pared by 4 bases and J by 1 base, with 7 bases between. The CDR3 consists of 13 residues. CDR3 amino acids: CASSSSGNTEAFF. In nucleotides, the CDR3 is TGTGCCAGCAGCTCGTCAGGGAACACTGAAGCTTTCTTT.

Only a few counts were recorded for this clone. The V call is TRBV18, the J call TRBJ2-7; D gene uncertain. Germline CDR1 and CDR2: KGHSH and LQKENI. This CDR3 has 12 amino acids. The V gene lost 6 bases and the J gene lost 1 base, with 7 bases spanning the gap. CDR3 bases: TGTGCCAGCTCCTCGTCTTCCTACGAGCAGTACTTC. Amino acids: CASSSSSYEQYF. The whole variable domain, filled in from reference TRBV18 and TRBJ2-7, reads NAGVMQNPRHLVRRRGQEARLRCSPMKGHSHVYWYRQLPEEGLKFMVYLQKENIIDESGMPKERFSAEFPKEGPSILRIQQVVRGDSAAYFCASSSSSYEQYFGPGTRLTVT.

CDR3 sequence reads: CASSVPGQSSYEQYF. CDR3 DNA sequence: TGTGCCAGCAGTGTACCGGGACAGAGCTCCTACGAGCAGTACTTC. The chain joins TRBV2 to TRBJ2-7; TRBD1 matches at 7 bases. Per germline, CDR1 SNHLY and CDR2 FYNNEI. The CDR3 is 15 residues long. The V and J ends lost 4 bases and 0 bases, in that order; junction bases with no gene match: 6. The full variable domain, completed using reference TRBV2 and TRBJ2-7, is EPEVTQTPSHQVTQMGQEVILRCVPISNHLYFYWYRQILGQKVEFLVSFYNNEISEKSEIFDDQFSVERPDGSNFTLKIRSTKLEDSAMYFCASSVPGQSSYEQYFGPGTRLTVT.

The chain couples TRBV19 to TRBJ1-1; D not certain. Germline V gene sequence: CDR1 LNHDA, CDR2 SQIVND (reference sequence). The CDR3 contains 14 residues. The ends were cut back, 4 bases at V and 4 bases at J, with 13 bases in the middle. The CDR3 DNA reads as TGTGCCAGTAGTACTATATGGGCTGGCACTGAAGCTTTCTTT. Its protein is CASSTIWAGTEAFF.

In its sample, this clone was seen once. This chain links TRBV6-2 or TRBV6-3 with TRBJ1-2, with D possibly being TRBD1 (5 bases). V was clipped by 4 bases and J by 4 bases, with 16 bases between them. This CDR3 is 15 amino acids long. Germline-derived CDR1 and CDR2 are MNHEY and SVGEGT. The CDR3 region is CASSSKVQGSYGYTF. CDR3 bases: TGTGCCAGCAGTTCAAAGGTGCAGGGCTCCTATGGCTACACCTTC.

The V and J genes are TRBV12-3 or TRBV12-4 and TRBJ1-2; TRBD1 matches at 7 bases. The CDR3 runs to 12 residues. The V gene end was trimmed by 4 bases and the J gene end by 6 bases; junction bases not matched to a gene: 2. The CDR3 spells CASSSRGNGYTF. The CDR3 DNA follows: TGTGCCAGCAGTTCCAGGGGGAATGGCTACACCTTC.

This chain joins TRBV15 and TRBJ2-2, with TRBD2 matching 7 bases. The CDR3 spans 15 residues. The V gene end was trimmed by 6 bases and the J gene end by 5 bases; junction bases not matched to a gene: 9. Germline V gene lookup returns CDR1 LNHNV and CDR2 YYDKDF (reference sequence). DNA for the CDR3: TGTGCCACCAGTCGCGGGCGGGGGTTTACCGGGGAGCTGTTTTTT. Translating it yields CATSRGRGFTGELFF.

The V call is TRBV28, the J call TRBJ2-7; 7 positions match TRBD2. V lost 6 bases to trimming and J lost 3 bases; unmatched junction nucleotides: 11. Germline V lookup: CDR1 MDHEN, CDR2 SYDVKM. This CDR3 has 15 amino acids. The CDR3 DNA sequence: TGTGCCAGCAGCCGCGCCGGGACTAAAGGCTACGAGCAGTACTTC. Translating gives CASSRAGTKGYEQYF.

V usage is TRBV27 and J usage is TRBJ2-5, with a possible D match to TRBD2 (5 bases). Trimming shortened V by 1 base and J by 4 bases, and 13 bases separated the two germline ends. CDR1 is MNHEY, CDR2 SMNVEV, per germline (reference sequence). The CDR3 is 15 residues long. The CDR3 is CASSLFRGGGETQYF. The CDR3 DNA reads TGTGCCAGCAGTTTATTTCGCGGAGGAGGAGAGACCCAGTACTTC.

The chain links TRBV10-3 to TRBJ2-2, with TRBD1 identical over 9 bases. Germline V gene data show CDR1 as ENHRY and CDR2 as SYGVKD. The length of the CDR3 is 16 residues. The V gene end was trimmed by 5 bases and the J gene end by 4 bases; junction bases not matched to a gene: 8. CDR3 DNA sequence: TGTGCCATCAGTCTAGGCGGGACAGGGACCACCGGGGAGCTGTTTTTT. Translated, it gives CAISLGGTGTTGELFF.

This clone was recorded once. The chain links TRBV2 to TRBJ1-2, with 7 bases lining up with TRBD1. The CDR3 runs 13 residues. V trimming: 4 bases; J trimming: 9 bases; junction bases outside the gene matches: 8. Looked up from germline, CDR1 is SNHLY and CDR2 is FYNNEI. The CDR3 is CASSGDSQDSYTF. The CDR3 nucleotides read TGTGCCAGCAGTGGGGACAGCCAGGACAGCTACACCTTC.

V usage is TRBV7-2 and J usage is TRBJ2-3; TRBD2 agrees at 9 bases. Germline trimming cut 4 bases from V and 1 base from J; bases unmatched to any gene: 3. The CDR3 is made up of 15 amino acids. The germline CDR1 and CDR2 sequences are SGHTA and FQGNSA. In DNA form, the CDR3 reads TGTGCCAGCAGCTCGGGCGGGGGGGGCACAGATACGCAGTATTTT. Translating gives CASSSGGGGTDTQYF.

The chain recombines TRBV9 with TRBJ2-7; D is unclear. This CDR3 is 15 amino acids long. Per germline, CDR1 SGDLS and CDR2 YYNGEE. The ends were cut back, 0 bases at V and 6 bases at J, with 16 bases in the middle. The CDR3 coding sequence is TGTGCCAGCAGCGTAGCTCCGGGTTCCGCTTCCGAGCAGTACTTC. This sequence encodes CASSVAPGSASEQYF. Full variable domain (missing parts from reference TRBV9 and TRBJ2-7): DSGVTQTPKHLITATGQRVTLRCSPRSGDLSVYWYQQSLDQGLQFLIQYYNGEERAKGNILERFSAQQFPDLHSELNLSSLELGDSALYFCASSVAPGSASEQYFGPGTRLTVT.